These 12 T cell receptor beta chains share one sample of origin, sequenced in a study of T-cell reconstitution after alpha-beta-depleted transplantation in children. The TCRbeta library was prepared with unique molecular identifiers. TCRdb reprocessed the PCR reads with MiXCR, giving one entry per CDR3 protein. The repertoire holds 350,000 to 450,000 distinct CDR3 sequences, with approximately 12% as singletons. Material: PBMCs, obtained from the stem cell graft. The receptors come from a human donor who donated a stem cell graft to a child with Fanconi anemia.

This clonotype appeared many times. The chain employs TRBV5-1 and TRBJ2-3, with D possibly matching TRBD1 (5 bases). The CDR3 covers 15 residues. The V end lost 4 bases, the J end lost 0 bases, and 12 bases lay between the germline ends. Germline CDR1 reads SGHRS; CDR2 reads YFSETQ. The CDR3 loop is CASSLDSSSTDTQYF. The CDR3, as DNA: TGCGCCAGCAGCCTTGACAGCTCTAGCACAGATACGCAGTATTTT. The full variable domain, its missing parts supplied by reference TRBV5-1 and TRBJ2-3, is KAGVTQTPRYLIKTRGQQVTLSCSPISGHRSVSWYQQTPGQGLQFLFEYFSETQRNKGNFPGRFSGRQFSNSRSEMNVSTLELGDSALYLCASSLDSSSTDTQYFGPGTRLTVL.

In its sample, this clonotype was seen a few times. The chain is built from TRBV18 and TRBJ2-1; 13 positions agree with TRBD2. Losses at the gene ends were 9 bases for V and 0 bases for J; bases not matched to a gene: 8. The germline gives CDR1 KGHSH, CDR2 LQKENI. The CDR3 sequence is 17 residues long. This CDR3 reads CASQDRTSGGSYNEQFF. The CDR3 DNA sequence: TGTGCCAGTCAAGATAGGACTAGCGGGGGCTCCTACAATGAGCAGTTCTTC.

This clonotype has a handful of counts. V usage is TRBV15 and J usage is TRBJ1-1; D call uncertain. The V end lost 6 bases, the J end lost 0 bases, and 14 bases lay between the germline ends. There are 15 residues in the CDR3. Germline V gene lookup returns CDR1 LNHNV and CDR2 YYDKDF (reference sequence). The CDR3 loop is CATRTGGELNTEAFF. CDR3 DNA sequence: TGTGCCACCAGGACGGGAGGAGAGCTGAACACTGAAGCTTTCTTT.

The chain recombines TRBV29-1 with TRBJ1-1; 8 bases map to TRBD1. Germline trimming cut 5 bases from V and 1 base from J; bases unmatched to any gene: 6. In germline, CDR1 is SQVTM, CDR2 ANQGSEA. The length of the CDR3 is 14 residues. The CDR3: CSVTGGLGNTEAFF. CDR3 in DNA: TGCAGCGTTACAGGGGGATTGGGGAACACTGAAGCTTTCTTT.

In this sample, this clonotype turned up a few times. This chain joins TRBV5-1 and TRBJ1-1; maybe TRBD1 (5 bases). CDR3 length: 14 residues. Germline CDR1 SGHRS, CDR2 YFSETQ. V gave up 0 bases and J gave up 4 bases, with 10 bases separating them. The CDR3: CASSLEGRVTEAFF. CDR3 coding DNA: TGCGCCAGCAGCTTGGAGGGGCGGGTCACTGAAGCTTTCTTT.

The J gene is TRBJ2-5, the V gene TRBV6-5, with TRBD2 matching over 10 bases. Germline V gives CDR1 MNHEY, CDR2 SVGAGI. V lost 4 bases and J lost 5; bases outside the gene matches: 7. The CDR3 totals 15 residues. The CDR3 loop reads CASSFTHSGGETQYF. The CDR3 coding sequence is TGTGCCAGCAGTTTCACTCATAGCGGGGGGGAGACCCAGTACTTC.

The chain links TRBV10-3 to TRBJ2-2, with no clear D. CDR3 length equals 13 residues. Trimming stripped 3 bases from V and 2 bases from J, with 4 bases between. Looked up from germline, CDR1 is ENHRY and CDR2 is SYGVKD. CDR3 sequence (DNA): TGTGCCATCAGTGATACTAACACCGGGGAGCTGTTTTTT. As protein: CAISDTNTGELFF.

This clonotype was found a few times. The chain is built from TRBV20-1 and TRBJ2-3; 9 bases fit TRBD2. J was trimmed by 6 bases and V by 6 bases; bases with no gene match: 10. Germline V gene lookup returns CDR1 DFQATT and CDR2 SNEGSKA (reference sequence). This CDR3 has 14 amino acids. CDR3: CSALAGSAADTQYF. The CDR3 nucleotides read TGCAGTGCCCTAGCGGGGTCGGCCGCGGATACGCAGTATTTT.

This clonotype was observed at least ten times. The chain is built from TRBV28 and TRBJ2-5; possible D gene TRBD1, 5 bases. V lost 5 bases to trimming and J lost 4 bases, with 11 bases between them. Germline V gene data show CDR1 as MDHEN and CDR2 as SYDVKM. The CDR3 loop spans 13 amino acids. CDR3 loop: CASSPSGSETQYF. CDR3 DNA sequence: TGTGCCAGCAGTCCATCAGGGTCAGAGACCCAGTACTTC. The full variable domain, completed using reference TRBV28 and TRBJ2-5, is DVKVTQSSRYLVKRTGEKVFLECVQDMDHENMFWYRQDPGLGLRLIYFSYDVKMKEKGDIPEGYSVSREKKERFSLILESASTNQTSMYLCASSPSGSETQYFGPGTRLLVL.

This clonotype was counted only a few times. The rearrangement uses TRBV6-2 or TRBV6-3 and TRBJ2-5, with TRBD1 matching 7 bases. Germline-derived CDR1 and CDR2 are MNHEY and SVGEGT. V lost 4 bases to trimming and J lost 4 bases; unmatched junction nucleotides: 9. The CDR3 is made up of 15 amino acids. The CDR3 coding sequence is TGTGCCAGCAGTTCGGGGACAGTGATAGGAGAGACCCAGTACTTC. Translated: CASSSGTVIGETQYF.

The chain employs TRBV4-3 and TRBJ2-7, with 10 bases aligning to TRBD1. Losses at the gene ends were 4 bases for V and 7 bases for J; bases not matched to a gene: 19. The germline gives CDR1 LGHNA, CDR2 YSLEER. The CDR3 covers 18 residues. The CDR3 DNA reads TGCGCCAGCAGCCCAAATTTCTTCACCGGGACAGGGGACGGGGAGCAGTACTTC. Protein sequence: CASSPNFFTGTGDGEQYF.

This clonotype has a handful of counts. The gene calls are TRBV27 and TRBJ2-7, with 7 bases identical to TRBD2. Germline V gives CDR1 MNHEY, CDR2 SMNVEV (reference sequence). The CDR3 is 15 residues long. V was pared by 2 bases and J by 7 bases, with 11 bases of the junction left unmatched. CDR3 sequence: CASSLGRGSVGEQYV. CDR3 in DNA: TGTGCCAGCAGTTTAGGCCGCGGGAGTGTGGGGGAGCAGTACGTC.